This is a list of T cell receptor beta chains from one sample in a study of OX40 agonist ivuxolimab in advanced cancers. Sequenced by immunoSEQ multiplex PCR; TCRdb stores in-frame clones only, minus some. The sample includes about 10,000 clones, around 78% of them seen just once. The material was CD4+ or CD8+ T cells sorted from blood, obtained in a trial of the OX40 agonist ivuxolimab. The source is an adult with an advanced solid tumor such as melanoma, head and neck, liver or kidney cancer. Both conserved end residues are part of each CDR3. A D gene is named only where the DNA matches it firmly. Not all rows give a size; the values are once, few, many and, for expanded clones, a class.

cdr3_nt | cdr3_aa | clone_size | v_call | d_call | j_call
TGTGCCAGTCATCGACGCTATCTCAATCAGCCCCAGCATTTT | CASHRRYLNQPQHF | . | TRBV5-6 | . | TRBJ1-5
TGTGCCAGCAGCTTGGCATCGGGGGACGCCAGCTATGGCTACACCTTC | CASSLASGDASYGYTF | . | TRBV5-4 | . | TRBJ1-2
TGTGCCAGCAGGGGGGCTCGGACAGGGAGTACTGAAGCTTTCTTT | CASRGARTGSTEAFF | . | TRBV6-1 | TRBD1 | TRBJ1-1
TGTGCCAGCAGTTACTCGATAAACGGGTACGAGCAGTACTTC | CASSYSINGYEQYF | once | TRBV6-5 | . | TRBJ2-7
TGCGCCAGCAGCTTCGCCAATGAGCAGTTCTTC | CASSFANEQFF | . | TRBV5-1 | . | TRBJ2-1
TGTGCCAGCAGTTGGGGCGATTCACCCCTCCACTTT | CASSWGDSPLHF | once | TRBV27 | . | TRBJ1-6
TGCGCCAGCACCTCTGGAAACACCATATATTTT | CASTSGNTIYF | . | TRBV5-1 | . | TRBJ1-3
TGTGCCAGCAGCCCGGGACGGGCAAACTATGGCTACACCTTC | CASSPGRANYGYTF | few | TRBV11-2 | . | TRBJ1-2
TGTGCCTGGAGCCCTCTATCCGGGGAGCTGTTTTTT | CAWSPLSGELFF | medium-sized | TRBV30 | . | TRBJ2-2
TGTGCCTGGAGTGTACTCCGCGAGCAGTACTTC | CAWSVLREQYF | . | TRBV30 | . | TRBJ2-7
TGTGCCATCACCCAGACTGGCTCGAGGTCCACAGATACGCAGTATTTT | CAITQTGSRSTDTQYF | . | TRBV10-3 | . | TRBJ2-3
TGCAGCGTTGGAGAGGGGACAGCTTCTTACACAGATACGCAGTATTTT | CSVGEGTASYTDTQYF | . | TRBV29-1 | TRBD1 | TRBJ2-3
TGTGCCAGCAGCTCCATGGACAATGAGCAGTTCTTC | CASSSMDNEQFF | . | TRBV7-3 | . | TRBJ2-1
TGTGCCAGCAGCTTAAGTCCGACAGGGATTCCAAAACTGTTTTTT | CASSLSPTGIPKLFF | . | TRBV7-9 | TRBD1 | TRBJ1-4
TGTGCCAGCAGTCCAGGGGGGGGGATCGACGAGCAGTACTTC | CASSPGGGIDEQYF | . | TRBV27 | . | TRBJ2-7
TGCGCCAGCAGCTTTGGGTACGAGCAGTACTTC | CASSFGYEQYF | . | TRBV5-1 | . | TRBJ2-7
TGTGCCAGCAGCGCCGAGGACAGATCCTACGAGCAGTACTTC | CASSAEDRSYEQYF | . | TRBV7-8 | . | TRBJ2-7
TGTGCCAGCAGCCCAGGGGCGGCCGGGGAGCTGTTTTTT | CASSPGAAGELFF | . | TRBV11-3 | . | TRBJ2-2
TGTGCCTGGACGCCGTTGGGGGACATCAACGAGCAGTACTTC | CAWTPLGDINEQYF | . | TRBV30 | . | TRBJ2-7
TGTGCCAGCAGCTTAGCCGACCAAGAGACCCAGTACTTC | CASSLADQETQYF | . | TRBV11-2 | . | TRBJ2-5
TGTGCCAGCAGCCCCCCAGGCGCGGGGGCCTACAATGAGCAGTTCTTC | CASSPPGAGAYNEQFF | . | TRBV7-2 | TRBD2 | TRBJ2-1
TGTGCCAGCAGTGATACAGGGGCAGACTCCTACGAGCAGTACTTC | CASSDTGADSYEQYF | . | TRBV25-1 | TRBD1 | TRBJ2-7
TGTGCCAGCAGTTTAACTTCTAGCTCCTACAATGAGCAGTTCTTC | CASSLTSSSYNEQFF | . | TRBV28 | . | TRBJ2-1
TGTGCCAGCAGCTCTTCGGACAGGGGATCAGCTTTCTTT | CASSSSDRGSAFF | few | TRBV7-9 | TRBD1 | TRBJ1-1
TGTGCCAACTCTCGGGGGAGCTCCTACAATGAGCAGTTCTTC | CANSRGSSYNEQFF | . | TRBV10-3 | . | TRBJ2-1
TGCGCCAGCAGGGTTGAACCCCTGGGTTTCGGCACAGATACGCAGTATTTT | CASRVEPLGFGTDTQYF | . | TRBV5-1 | . | TRBJ2-3
TGTGCCAGCACCCTCGGACAGGGTCGACACACCATATATTTT | CASTLGQGRHTIYF | few | TRBV2 | TRBD1 | TRBJ1-3
TGTGCCAGCAGCTTGGTAGAGAGGGGAGAGACCCAGTACTTC | CASSLVERGETQYF | . | TRBV5-6 | . | TRBJ2-5
TGTGCCAGCAGTTGGGCCCGGGAGGCTAATGAAAAACTGTTTTTT | CASSWAREANEKLFF | . | TRBV27 | . | TRBJ1-4
TGTGCCAGCAGCTCGGGGGGGTTAAGGACAGATACGCAGTATTTT | CASSSGGLRTDTQYF | few | TRBV9 | TRBD2 | TRBJ2-3
TGTGCCACCAGCAGGCAACGATCGGACACTGAAGCTTTCTTT | CATSRQRSDTEAFF | . | TRBV15 | . | TRBJ1-1
TGTGCCAGCAGCTTAGTACAGGGCTATAATTCACCCCTCCACTTT | CASSLVQGYNSPLHF | . | TRBV11-2 | . | TRBJ1-6
TGTGCCAGCAGCTTAGTGAGCGGCGGTGCAGAAGCTTTCTTT | CASSLVSGGAEAFF | once | TRBV7-9 | . | TRBJ1-1
TGTGCCAGCAGCTTGGATCGGCTCGGAGATACGCAGTATTTT | CASSLDRLGDTQYF | . | TRBV5-4 | . | TRBJ2-3
TGTGCCAGCAGCTTATTTGGAGGACAGGGGTTCAACGAGCAGTACTTC | CASSLFGGQGFNEQYF | . | TRBV7-9 | TRBD1 | TRBJ2-7
TGTGCCAGCAGCTTAGGTGCGGGGGGGAATGAGCAGTTCTTC | CASSLGAGGNEQFF | . | TRBV7-6 | TRBD2 | TRBJ2-1
TGTGCCAGCAGCTTAGATTCCGGGACTAGCGGGGGAGATACGCAGTATTTT | CASSLDSGTSGGDTQYF | . | TRBV13 | TRBD2 | TRBJ2-3
TGTGCCAGCAGGAAGGACAGAAATTCACCCCTCCACTTT | CASRKDRNSPLHF | . | TRBV2 | . | TRBJ1-6
TGTGCCTGGGACCTATCCCGGGAGGGCTACACCTTC | CAWDLSREGYTF | . | TRBV30 | . | TRBJ1-2
TGTGCCAGCAGCGTACGAGGGGATGGCAATCAGCCCCAGCATTTT | CASSVRGDGNQPQHF | . | TRBV9 | . | TRBJ1-5
TGTGCCAGCAGCTTGGCGGGGAGCCGCAATGAGCAGTTCTTC | CASSLAGSRNEQFF | . | TRBV5-4 | . | TRBJ2-1
TGTGCCAGCAGTCCCACCGGGCAGGGAGGGTGGACAGATACGCAGTATTTT | CASSPTGQGGWTDTQYF | . | TRBV27 | TRBD2 | TRBJ2-3
TGTGCCAGCAGCTTATCCAGCGGGGGGGTCACAGATACGCAGTATTTT | CASSLSSGGVTDTQYF | . | TRBV7-6 | TRBD2 | TRBJ2-3
TGTGCTAGCAGCACCGCCGGGACAGGGAGAAAGGAGACCCAGTACTTC | CASSTAGTGRKETQYF | . | TRBV7-7 | TRBD1 | TRBJ2-5
TGTGCCAGCAGTTACATAGACGGCTCCTACGAGCAGTACTTC | CASSYIDGSYEQYF | . | TRBV6-6 | . | TRBJ2-7
TGTGCCAGCTCAAGGAACAGGGATCACAATGAGCAGTTCTTC | CASSRNRDHNEQFF | once | TRBV18 | . | TRBJ2-1
TGTGCCAGCAGCTTGTGGGCTTGGGGCTATGGCTACACCTTC | CASSLWAWGYGYTF | . | TRBV5-4 | . | TRBJ1-2
TGTGCCACCACGGAGGGGGGGGTCCGCAAAGAGACCCAGTACTTC | CATTEGGVRKETQYF | . | TRBV28 | . | TRBJ2-5
TGTGCCAGCAGCCTAGCGGGGGAAGGTTACAATGAGCAGTTCTTC | CASSLAGEGYNEQFF | . | TRBV7-9 | TRBD2 | TRBJ2-1
TGTGCCAGCAGTGGGATGGCGGGGACGTGGGGGGACGAGCAGTACTTC | CASSGMAGTWGDEQYF | . | TRBV11-3 | . | TRBJ2-7
TGTGCCAGCAGCCGGGGGCGAGAGGTCGATACGCAGTATTTT | CASSRGREVDTQYF | . | TRBV28 | . | TRBJ2-3
TGTGCCAGCAGCTCGGGACAGGGGGCGGTCGAGCAGTACTTC | CASSSGQGAVEQYF | . | TRBV5-4 | TRBD1 | TRBJ2-7
TGTGCCAGCAGTGAAGGGGGACTACCCCCAGATACGCAGTATTTT | CASSEGGLPPDTQYF | . | TRBV6-1 | TRBD2 | TRBJ2-3